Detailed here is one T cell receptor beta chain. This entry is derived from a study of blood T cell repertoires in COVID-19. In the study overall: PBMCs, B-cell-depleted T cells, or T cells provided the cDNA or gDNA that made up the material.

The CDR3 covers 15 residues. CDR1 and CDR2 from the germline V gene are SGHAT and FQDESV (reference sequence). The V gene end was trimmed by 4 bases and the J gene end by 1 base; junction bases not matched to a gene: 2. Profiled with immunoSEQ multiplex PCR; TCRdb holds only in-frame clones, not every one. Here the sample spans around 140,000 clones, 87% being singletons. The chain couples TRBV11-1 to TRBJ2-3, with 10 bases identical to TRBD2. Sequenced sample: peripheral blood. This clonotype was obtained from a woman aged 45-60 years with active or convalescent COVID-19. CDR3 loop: CASSSGTSGTDTQYF. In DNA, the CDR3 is TGTGCCAGCAGCTCCGGGACTAGCGGCACAGATACGCAGTATTTT. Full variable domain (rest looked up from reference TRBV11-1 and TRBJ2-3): EAEVAQSPRYKITEKSQAVAFWCDPISGHATLYWYRQILGQGPELLVQFQDESVVDDSQLPKDRFSAERLKGVDSTLKIQPAELGDSAMYLCASSSGTSGTDTQYFGPGTRLTVL.